Listed here are 22 T cell receptor beta chains from one sample, sequenced in a study of T cell repertoires in cytomegalovirus infection. In TCRdb, the reads were re-called with MiXCR into one record per CDR3 protein. The table has about 130,000 distinct CDR3 sequences, roughly 25% seen once. Antigens for these TCRs are unknown. Sequenced sample: PBMCs, sequenced either directly or after in vitro stimulation (not recorded which). These receptor sequences come from a human donor in good health (CMV status not recorded). Some clones in this sample may be carry-over from other donors' samples.

V gene TRBV20-1 combines with J gene TRBJ2-7; 8 nucleotides line up with TRBD2. The CDR3 contains 15 residues. The germline V gene encodes CDR1 DFQATT and CDR2 SNEGSKA (reference sequence). With V trimmed by 0 bases and J by 0 bases, 4 bases remained unmatched. The chain's CDR3 is CSARDIAGSSYEQYF. CDR3 in DNA: TGCAGTGCTAGAGATATAGCGGGAAGCTCCTACGAGCAGTACTTC.

Ten or more counts support this clonotype. The chain is built from TRBV6-1 and TRBJ1-1; D ambiguous. Trimming removed 8 bases at V and 3 bases at J, with 13 bases between. The CDR3 is 13 amino acids. Germline CDR1 MNHNS, CDR2 SASEGT. CDR3 residues: CASQIQHHTEAFF. DNA of the CDR3: TGTGCCAGCCAGATACAGCATCACACTGAAGCTTTCTTT.

The chain employs TRBV5-1 and TRBJ2-5; a weak D match, TRBD2 (5 bases). The CDR3 has 14 residues. V lost 1 base and J lost 5, with 12 bases in between. Germline CDR1 SGHRS, CDR2 YFSETQ. The CDR3 protein is CASSLNSGGETQYF. Here the CDR3 DNA reads TGCGCCAGCAGCTTGAACAGCGGCGGGGAGACCCAGTACTTC.

In this sample, this clonotype turned up many times. V is TRBV11-2 and J is TRBJ2-3; 7 bases match TRBD1. V dropped 5 bases and J dropped 6; count of bases not matched to a gene: 8. Germline loops: CDR1 SGHAT, CDR2 FQNNGV. The CDR3 runs to 14 residues. The CDR3 reads CASSPGGFSDTQYF. The CDR3 DNA is TGTGCCAGCAGCCCAGGGGGTTTTTCCGATACGCAGTATTTT. Full variable domain (remainder filled in from reference TRBV11-2 and TRBJ2-3): EAGVAQSPRYKIIEKRQSVAFWCNPISGHATLYWYQQILGQGPKLLIQFQNNGVVDDSQLPKDRFSAERLKGVDSTLKIQPAKLEDSAVYLCASSPGGFSDTQYFGPGTRLTVL.

This chain connects TRBV12-3 or TRBV12-4 to TRBJ1-5, with no clear D. The V and J ends lost 6 bases and 3 bases respectively, with 9 bases between them. The CDR3 is 13 amino acids. In DNA, the CDR3 is TGTGCCAGCAGCGGTGGGGACAATCAGCCCCAGCATTTT. It is translated as CASSGGDNQPQHF.

This chain joins TRBV12-3 or TRBV12-4 and TRBJ2-1, with 16 bases identical to TRBD2. This CDR3 has 20 amino acids. Trimming took 1 base from V and 4 from J; bases not matched to a gene: 10. CDR3 amino acids: CASSLVGTSGGGGAYNEQFF. As DNA, the CDR3 is TGTGCCAGCAGTTTAGTAGGGACTAGCGGGGGGGGTGGGGCTTACAATGAGCAGTTCTTC.

In its sample, this clonotype was seen once. This chain links TRBV7-9 with TRBJ1-1; D unclear. This CDR3 is built from 15 residues. The germline V gene has CDR1 SEHNR and CDR2 FQNEAQ (reference sequence). V dropped 0 bases and J dropped 0 bases, with 8 bases sitting between them. The DNA for the CDR3 is TGTGCCAGCAGCTTAGCGAGCAGCCTGAACACTGAAGCTTTCTTT. It encodes CASSLASSLNTEAFF.

This clonotype was seen only a few times. The rearrangement joins TRBV15 to TRBJ2-3; TRBD2 is a possible D gene (5 bases). CDR1 is LNHNV, CDR2 YYDKDF, per germline (reference sequence). V lost 3 bases and J 4 bases, leaving 11 bases between the germline ends. The CDR3 spans 14 residues. The CDR3 region has the DNA TGTGCCACCAGCAGGTCGGGGAGCTCAGATACGCAGTATTTT. It encodes CATSRSGSSDTQYF.

The CDR3 spells CASSFWGSSNQPQHF. The CDR3 DNA reads as TGTGCCAGCAGTTTTTGGGGTAGCAGCAATCAGCCCCAGCATTTT. The chain uses TRBV28 and TRBJ1-5; D not certain. CDR1 and CDR2 (germline): MDHEN, SYDVKM. The V and J ends lost 3 bases and 1 base respectively, with 10 bases between them. CDR3 length equals 15 residues.

The sample holds a few counts of this clonotype. The chain is built from TRBV28 and TRBJ1-1; possible D gene TRBD1, 5 bases. The CDR3 spans 14 residues. CDR1 is MDHEN and CDR2 is SYDVKM in the germline V gene. The germline V and J ends were trimmed by 5 bases and 5 bases, with 15 bases remaining between them. DNA for the CDR3: TGTGCCAGCAGTCCAGGGACTCTTCTTACTGAAGCTTTCTTT. It encodes CASSPGTLLTEAFF.

This sequence joins TRBV19 and TRBJ2-2; either TRBD1 or TRBD2 may fit D (5 bases each). This CDR3 spans 15 amino acids. The germline CDR1 and CDR2 sequences are LNHDA and SQIVND (reference sequence). V lost 6 bases and J 2 bases, leaving 13 bases between the germline ends. CDR3 sequence: CASRSRGRNTGELFF. CDR3 bases: TGTGCCAGTAGATCCCGGGGCAGAAACACCGGGGAGCTGTTTTTT.

In this sample, this clonotype turned up many times. The V call is TRBV29-1, the J call TRBJ2-3, with D perhaps matching TRBD2 (5 bases). The CDR3 is 12 amino acids. The germline V gene has CDR1 SQVTM and CDR2 ANQGSEA. Trimming cost V 5 bases and J 1 base, with 7 bases left between them. The CDR3 region is CSVLRGTDTQYF. DNA for the CDR3: TGCAGCGTTTTGCGGGGCACAGATACGCAGTATTTT.

This rearrangement joins TRBV19 to TRBJ2-4; 8 nucleotides match TRBD2. After removal of 5 bases from V and 4 bases from J, the junction contained 10 bases not matched to a gene. The CDR3 covers 16 residues. Germline V gene data show CDR1 as LNHDA and CDR2 as SQIVND (reference sequence). This CDR3 is CASSVSLGLGKNIQYF. The CDR3 DNA reads as TGTGCCAGTAGTGTTTCTCTGGGACTAGGGAAAAACATTCAGTACTTC.

This rearrangement joins TRBV7-2 to TRBJ2-5; no clear D. V gave up 5 bases and J gave up 0 bases, with 13 bases separating them. The CDR3 is 15 residues long. Germline values: CDR1 SGHTA, CDR2 FQGNSA. The CDR3 DNA reads TGTGCCAGCAGCCCCATGGCAGGTCACCAAGAGACCCAGTACTTC. Its protein product is CASSPMAGHQETQYF.

The chain joins TRBV10-3 to TRBJ1-1; D perhaps matches TRBD1 (6 bases). V was clipped by 0 bases and J by 1 base, with 9 bases between them. There are 15 residues in the CDR3. CDR1 is ENHRY and CDR2 is SYGVKD in the germline V gene. The CDR3 nucleotides read TGTGCCATCAGTGAGTCGAAGGGGGGGAACACTGAAGCTTTCTTT. Its translation is CAISESKGGNTEAFF.

This clonotype has a handful of counts. The chain has TRBV7-2 and TRBJ2-1, with 7 positions matching TRBD2. In germline, CDR1 is SGHTA, CDR2 FQGNSA. With V trimmed by 0 bases and J by 8 bases, 4 bases remained unmatched. CDR3 length equals 14 residues. The CDR3 here is CASSLAGLKHEQFF. The CDR3, as DNA: TGTGCCAGCAGCTTAGCGGGACTAAAGCATGAGCAGTTCTTC.

This clonotype was seen a few times. This chain links TRBV19 with TRBJ2-2; a weak D match, TRBD1 (5 bases). The ends were cut back, 10 bases at V and 8 bases at J, with 11 bases in the middle. Germline loops: CDR1 LNHDA, CDR2 SQIVND (reference sequence). The CDR3 loop spans 11 amino acids. The CDR3, as DNA: TGTGCCACGACTGCAGGGGGGGAGCTGTTTTTT. It specifies CATTAGGELFF.

This chain connects TRBV20-1 to TRBJ2-3, with 11 positions matching TRBD2. The CDR3 consists of 16 residues. V lost 5 bases, J lost 0 bases, and 7 bases stayed unmatched. Looked up from germline, CDR1 is DFQATT and CDR2 is SNEGSKA (reference sequence). The chain's CDR3 is CSAEISGRDSTDTQYF. The CDR3 nucleotides are TGCAGTGCTGAAATTAGCGGGAGGGATAGCACAGATACGCAGTATTTT.

There are a few counts of this clonotype. The J gene is TRBJ1-5, the V gene TRBV6-2 or TRBV6-3; a weak D match, TRBD1 (6 bases). CDR1 MNHEY and CDR2 SVGEGT come from the germline V gene. Trimming took 0 bases from V and 0 from J, leaving 15 bases between them. The CDR3 runs to 18 residues. The CDR3 DNA sequence: TGTGCCAGCAGTTACTCGCACAGGGAATCAGGTAGCAATCAGCCCCAGCATTTT. It codes for CASSYSHRESGSNQPQHF.

This clonotype was seen ten or more times. Relative to the germline gene, one junction end is altered; a read error may explain this. The chain joins TRBV6-6 to TRBJ2-1; D gene uncertain. Germline V gives CDR1 MNHNY, CDR2 SVGAGI (reference sequence). This CDR3 comprises 14 residues. CDR3 amino acids: CASRYSGSPWEQFF. The DNA of the CDR3 is TGTGCCAGCAGATACTCCGGGTCCCCTTGGGAGCAGTTCTTC.

This clonotype has only a few counts. The chain has TRBV6-2 or TRBV6-3 and TRBJ2-7, with unresolved D. The germline gives CDR1 MNHEY, CDR2 SVGEGT. This CDR3 comprises 11 residues. The V and J ends lost 3 bases and 6 bases respectively, with 6 bases between them. The CDR3 sequence is CASSYIGEQYF. In nucleotides, the CDR3 is TGTGCCAGCAGTTATATCGGCGAGCAGTACTTC.

In this sample, this clonotype turned up a few times. The chain joins TRBV12-3 or TRBV12-4 to TRBJ2-1, with D possibly being TRBD1 (5 bases). The V and J ends lost 3 bases and 0 bases respectively, with 9 bases between them. This CDR3 has 15 amino acids. CDR3 amino acids: CASSFARASYNEQFF. The CDR3 DNA sequence: TGTGCCAGCAGTTTCGCCAGGGCCTCCTACAATGAGCAGTTCTTC.